The 7 T cell receptor beta chains listed next were all sequenced from one sample in a study of PD-L1 blockade in urothelial cancer. Clones were sequenced by immunoSEQ multiplex PCR, and TCRdb holds only the in-frame ones, with some missing. This table has 20,000 to 30,000 clones, roughly 89% appearing once. The sequencing used PBMCs, collected around atezolizumab (anti-PD-L1) treatment. Source of these receptors: a man aged 50 to 60 with urothelial cancer.

The chain carries TRBV28 and TRBJ2-5; 9 positions match TRBD1. With V trimmed by 11 bases and J by 5 bases, 6 bases remained unmatched. The germline CDR1 and CDR2 sequences are MDHEN and SYDVKM. The CDR3 loop spans 12 amino acids. The CDR3 DNA reads as TGTGCCTGCGGGACAGGGAGGGAGACCCAGTACTTC. As protein: CACGTGRETQYF.

The rearrangement joins TRBV6-1 to TRBJ2-5, with 9 positions matching TRBD1. CDR1 MNHNS and CDR2 SASEGT come from the germline V gene. V trimming: 4 bases; J trimming: 4 bases; junction bases outside the gene matches: 7. The CDR3 covers 15 residues. Here the CDR3 DNA reads TGTGCCAGCAGTGCTTTGGGACAGGGAAGAGAGACCCAGTACTTC. It encodes CASSALGQGRETQYF.

The J gene is TRBJ1-1, the V gene TRBV6-1, with a weak D call TRBD1 (6 bases). The CDR3 is 16 amino acids. V dropped 4 bases and J dropped 3 bases, with 18 bases sitting between them. Germline loops: CDR1 MNHNS, CDR2 SASEGT. The DNA for the CDR3 is TGTGCCAGCAGTGCGTCCGACAGGAGAACTCACACTGAAGCTTTCTTT. Translated, it gives CASSASDRRTHTEAFF.

This clone was detected a few times. The chain recombines TRBV13 with TRBJ2-5; D perhaps matches TRBD1 (6 bases). V shed 1 base and J shed 5 bases, with 11 bases lying between them. This CDR3 region has 14 residues. CDR1 and CDR2 from the germline V gene are PRHDT and FYEKMQ (reference sequence). This CDR3 is CASSLAAQGETQYF. CDR3 bases: TGTGCCAGCAGCTTAGCGGCGCAGGGGGAGACCCAGTACTTC.

The chain has TRBV27 and TRBJ1-2, with D possibly matching TRBD1 (6 bases). Per germline, CDR1 MNHEY and CDR2 SMNVEV (reference sequence). The CDR3 is 16 amino acids. Trimming took 5 bases from V and 7 from J, leaving 23 bases between them. DNA for the CDR3: TGTGCCAGCAGTCCCACAAAGACAGGCGCGTTGCGTGGCTACACCTTC. The encoded protein is CASSPTKTGALRGYTF.

CDR3: CASSQGRDFIYEQYF. CDR3 nucleotide sequence: TGCGCCAGCAGCCAAGGCAGGGACTTTATCTACGAGCAGTACTTC. This chain connects TRBV4-3 to TRBJ2-7; a weak D match, TRBD2 (6 bases). The CDR3 covers 15 residues. Germline CDR1 is LGHNA and CDR2 is YSLEER. The V end was cut by 1 base, the J end by 3 bases, with 13 bases between.

The chain joins TRBV21-1 to TRBJ2-7; the table's D call, TRBD1, has no DNA check behind it. TRBV21-1 is classified as a pseudogene. The CDR3 loop spans 16 amino acids. The DNA of the CDR3 is TGTGCCAGCAGCAAAGTTCGGGACAGGGGAAACTACGAGCAGTACTTC. This codes for CASSKVRDRGNYEQYF.